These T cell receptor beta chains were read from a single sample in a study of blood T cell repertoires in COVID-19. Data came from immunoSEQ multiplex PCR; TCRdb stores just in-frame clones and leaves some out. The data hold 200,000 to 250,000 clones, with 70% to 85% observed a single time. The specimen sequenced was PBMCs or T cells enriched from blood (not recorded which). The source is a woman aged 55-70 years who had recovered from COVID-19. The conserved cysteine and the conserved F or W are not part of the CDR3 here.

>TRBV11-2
ASQLRVTGELF
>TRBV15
ATSRDLGGPNTGELF
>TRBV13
ASSSGQGSTGELF
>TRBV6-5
ASSLNRRLNQPQH
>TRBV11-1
ASSARERGDNNEQF
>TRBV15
ATTLNTGSDTQY
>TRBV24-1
ATSARGEIQPQH
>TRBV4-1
ASSQDATGSGNTIY
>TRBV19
ASRPLTGAMNTEAF
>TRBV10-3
AISETDDSYGYT
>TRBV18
ASSLTQGANEKLF
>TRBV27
ASSRTVGETQY
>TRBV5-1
ASMAAGVGIFYNEQF
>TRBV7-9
ASSLRGGATNEKLF
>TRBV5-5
ASSGGQGAYNEQF
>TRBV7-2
ASSFGGATGELF
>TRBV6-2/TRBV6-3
ASSWGEAGANVLT
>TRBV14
ASSQSVNTEAF
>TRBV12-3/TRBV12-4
ASSLGIGGYT
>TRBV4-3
ASSQEYPGVYNEQF
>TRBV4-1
ASSQVSRVGGQPQH
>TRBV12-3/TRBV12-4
ASSLRTVDTQY
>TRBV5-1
ASRPTDGNTIY
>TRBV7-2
ASSPFTSPGAPLNYGYT
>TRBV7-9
ASSFRGGDYGYT
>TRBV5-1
ASSSSGSLSYEQY
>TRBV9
ASSVGVGQWDAEAF
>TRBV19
ASSRTVTANYGYT
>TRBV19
ASIRSRGDYGYT
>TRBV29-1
SVRPRDSNTGELF
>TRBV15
ATSRGARAEAF
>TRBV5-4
ASSIIQGVNTEAF
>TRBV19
ASSDRGTYNEQF
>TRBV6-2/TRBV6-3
ASSLTGDGYT
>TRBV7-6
ASSLRGAGEKLF
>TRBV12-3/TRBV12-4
ASSLREVNEQF
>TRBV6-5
ASSDRDRGKGYT
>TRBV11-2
ASSFGGRGTDTQY
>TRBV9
ASTFLPEGDGYT
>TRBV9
ASSVAPEGETEAF
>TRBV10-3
AIRSGGLDGELF
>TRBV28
ASSSGPRGYGYT
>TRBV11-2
ASSLTGGNQPQH
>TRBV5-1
ASRSTGGALTGELF
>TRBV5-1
ASSLGLINEKLF
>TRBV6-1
ASSDMGQRSQPQH
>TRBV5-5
ASRGSSYEQY
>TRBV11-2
ASSLPSGRSEQY